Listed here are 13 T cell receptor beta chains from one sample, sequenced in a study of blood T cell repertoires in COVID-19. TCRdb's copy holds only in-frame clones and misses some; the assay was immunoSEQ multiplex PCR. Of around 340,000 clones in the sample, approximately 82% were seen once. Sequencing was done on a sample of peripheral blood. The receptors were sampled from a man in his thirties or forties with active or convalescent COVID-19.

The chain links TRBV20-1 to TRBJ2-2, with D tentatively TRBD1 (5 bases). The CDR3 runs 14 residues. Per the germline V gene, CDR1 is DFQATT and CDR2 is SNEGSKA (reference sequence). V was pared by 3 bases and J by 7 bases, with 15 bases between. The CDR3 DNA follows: TGCAGTGCTAGTTTAGACAGTCACGGCGGGGAGCTGTTTTTT. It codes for CSASLDSHGGELFF.

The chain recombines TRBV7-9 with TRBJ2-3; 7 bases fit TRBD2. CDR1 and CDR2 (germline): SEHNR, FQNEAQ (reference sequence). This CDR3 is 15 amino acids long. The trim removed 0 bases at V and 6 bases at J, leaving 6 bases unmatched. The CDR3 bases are TGTGCCAGCAGCTTAGCGCGGGGAGGGTTTGATACGCAGTATTTT. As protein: CASSLARGGFDTQYF.

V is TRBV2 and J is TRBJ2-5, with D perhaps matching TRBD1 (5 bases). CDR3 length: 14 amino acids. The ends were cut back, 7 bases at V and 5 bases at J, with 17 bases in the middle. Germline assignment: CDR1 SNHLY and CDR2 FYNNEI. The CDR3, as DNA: TGTGCCAGCACCTGGACCTTTAAGGGGGAGACCCAGTACTTC. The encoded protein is CASTWTFKGETQYF.

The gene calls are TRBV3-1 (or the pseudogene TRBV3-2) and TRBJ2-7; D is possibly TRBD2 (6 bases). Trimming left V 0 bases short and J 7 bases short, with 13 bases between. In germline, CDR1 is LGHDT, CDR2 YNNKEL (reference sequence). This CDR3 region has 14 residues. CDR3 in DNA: TGTGCCAGCAGCCAAGACGCGGGGCCGCGGGAGCAGTACTTC. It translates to CASSQDAGPREQYF.

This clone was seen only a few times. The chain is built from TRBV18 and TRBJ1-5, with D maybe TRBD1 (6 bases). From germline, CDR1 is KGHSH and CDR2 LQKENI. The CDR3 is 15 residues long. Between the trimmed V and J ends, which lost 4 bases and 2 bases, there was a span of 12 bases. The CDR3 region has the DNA TGTGCCAGCTCACGCCGGGGGGGCGGCAATCAGCCCCAGCATTTT. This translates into CASSRRGGGNQPQHF.

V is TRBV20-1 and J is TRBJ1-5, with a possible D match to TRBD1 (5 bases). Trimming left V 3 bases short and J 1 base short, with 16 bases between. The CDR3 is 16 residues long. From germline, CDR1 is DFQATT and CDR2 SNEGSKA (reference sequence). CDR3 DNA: TGCAGTGCTAGTGAGTCTAAAAAGGGGAGCAATCAGCCCCAGCATTTT. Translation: CSASESKKGSNQPQHF.

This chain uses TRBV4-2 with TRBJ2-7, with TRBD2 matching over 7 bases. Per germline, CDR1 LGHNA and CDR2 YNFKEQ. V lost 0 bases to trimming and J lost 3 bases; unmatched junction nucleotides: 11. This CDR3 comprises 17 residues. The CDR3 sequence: CASSQEWSGAILYEQYF. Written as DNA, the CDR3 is TGTGCCAGCAGCCAAGAATGGAGCGGGGCAATTCTCTACGAGCAGTACTTC.

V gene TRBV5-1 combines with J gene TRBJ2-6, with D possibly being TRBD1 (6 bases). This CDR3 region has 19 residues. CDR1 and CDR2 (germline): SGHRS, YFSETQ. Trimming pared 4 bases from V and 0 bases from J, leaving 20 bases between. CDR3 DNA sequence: TGCGCCAGCAGCCAGTTTACCTGGACAGCCACCTCTGGGGCCAACGTCCTGACTTTC. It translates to CASSQFTWTATSGANVLTF.

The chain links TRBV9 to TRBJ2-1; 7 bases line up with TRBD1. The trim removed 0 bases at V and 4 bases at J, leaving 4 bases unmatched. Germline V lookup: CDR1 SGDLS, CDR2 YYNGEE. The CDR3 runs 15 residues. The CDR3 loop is CASSVVGTEYNEQFF. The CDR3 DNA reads TGTGCCAGCAGCGTAGTCGGGACAGAATACAATGAGCAGTTCTTC.

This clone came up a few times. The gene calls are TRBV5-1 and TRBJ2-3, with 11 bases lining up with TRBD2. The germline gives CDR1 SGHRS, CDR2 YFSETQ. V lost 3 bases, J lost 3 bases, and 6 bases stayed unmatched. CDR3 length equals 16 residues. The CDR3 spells CASSSLAGDPTDTQYF. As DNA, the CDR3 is TGCGCCAGCAGCTCACTAGCGGGGGACCCAACAGATACGCAGTATTTT.

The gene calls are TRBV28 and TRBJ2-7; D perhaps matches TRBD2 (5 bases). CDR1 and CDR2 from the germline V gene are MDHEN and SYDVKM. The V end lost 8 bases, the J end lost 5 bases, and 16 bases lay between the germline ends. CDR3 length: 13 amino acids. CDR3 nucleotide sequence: TGTGCCAGCGAGGGCAGGTTCGGGCACGAGCAGTACTTC. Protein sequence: CASEGRFGHEQYF.

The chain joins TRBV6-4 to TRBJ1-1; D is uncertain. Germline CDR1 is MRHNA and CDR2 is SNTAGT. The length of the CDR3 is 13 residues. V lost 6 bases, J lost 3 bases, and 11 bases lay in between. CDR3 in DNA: TGTGCCAGCAGGGCTCAGGTGGACACTGAAGCTTTCTTT. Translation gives CASRAQVDTEAFF.

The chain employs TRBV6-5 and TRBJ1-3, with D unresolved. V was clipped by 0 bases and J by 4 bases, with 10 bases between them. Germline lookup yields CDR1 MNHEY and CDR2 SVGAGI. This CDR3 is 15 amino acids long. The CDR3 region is CASSYSVAPGNTIYF. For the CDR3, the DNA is TGTGCCAGCAGTTACTCGGTGGCCCCCGGAAACACCATATATTTT.